Described below is a single T cell receptor beta chain sequence and its context. This record comes from a study of blood T cell repertoires in COVID-19. The wider study: Both acute and convalescent COVID-19 samples were obtained from the United States, Italy and Spain. In each case, the material was cDNA or gDNA derived from T cells, B-cell-depleted T cells, or PBMCs.

Profiling relied on immunoSEQ multiplex PCR, and the TCRdb table lists in-frame clones only, not all of them. This repertoire shows over 70,000 clones, approximately 80% found once; its top ten account for 7%. The CDR3 covers 16 residues. CDR1 is SGHRS and CDR2 is YFSETQ in the germline V gene. Trimming left V 0 bases short and J 1 base short, with 13 bases between. The origin of this receptor is a man aged 65 to 79 with acute or convalescent COVID-19. Input material: peripheral blood. The chain joins TRBV5-1 to TRBJ1-1; D gene unclear. The CDR3 DNA follows: TGCGCCAGCAGCTTGGCCGCGTATGGGAGGAACACTGAAGCTTTCTTT. Encoded protein: CASSLAAYGRNTEAFF.